This entry describes one T cell receptor beta chain. The protocol was immunoSEQ multiplex PCR, while the TCRdb copy is restricted to in-frame clones and leaves out a portion. The repertoire holds over 250,000 clones, with roughly four fifths as singletons. The data originate from a study of blood T cell repertoires in COVID-19. This receptor was identified in a woman between 45 and 60 years old who had recovered from COVID-19. The sequenced sample was peripheral blood.

The CDR3 DNA reads TGTGCCAGCAGACTGGACAGTAACTATGGCTACACCTTC. Amino acid sequence: CASRLDSNYGYTF. The gene calls are TRBV7-8 and TRBJ1-2; D is perhaps TRBD1 (6 bases). CDR1 is SGHVS and CDR2 is FQNEAQ in the germline V gene. This CDR3 region has 13 residues. Trimming took off 6 bases at V and 1 base at J, with 9 bases between the two ends.